This T cell receptor beta chain was observed in a study of cytomegalovirus exposure and HLA in healthy donors. The J segment lost 4 bases and the V segment lost 7 bases, leaving 8 bases of the junction unmatched. The CDR3 is 14 amino acids. Germline CDR1 and CDR2: MNHNS and SASEGT. Sequencing used immunoSEQ multiplex PCR; TCRdb keeps in-frame clones, though not all of them. The data contain approximately 110,000 clones, around 87% of them singletons. The specimen sequenced was PBMCs. The chain carries TRBV6-1 and TRBJ2-7; 9 nucleotides agree with TRBD1. The clonotype was recovered from a woman aged 18-29 years in good health and CMV-seropositive. The CDR3 region is CASTPYGQGYEQYF. In nucleotides, the CDR3 is TGTGCCAGCACTCCTTACGGACAGGGGTACGAGCAGTACTTC.